This T cell receptor beta chain was sequenced for a study of T cells expressing NK-cell markers. Findings and limits, study-wide: These clonotypes additionally ranked first within the CD3+CD56-NKG2C+ fraction of four donors.

This CDR3 is built from 17 residues. As to this clonotype: As yet, its antigen is unknown.

Reprocessing the 5' RACE reads, TCRdb reports a single entry for every CDR3 protein and omits DNA. The sample has 350,000 to 450,000 distinct CDR3 sequences. The chain recombines TRBV12-3 or TRBV12-4 with TRBJ1-2; absent DNA, TCRdb's TRBD1 call cannot be checked. The sample was blood T cells: a sorted CD56 or NKG2C T cell subset, CD4+ or CD8+ T cells, or bulk PBMC T cells (not recorded which). The receptor comes from a man aged 18-70 years in good health. The CDR3 is CASSPRDRGEANYGYTF.